This record looks at one TCR beta chain sequence and its context. Healthy HIV-negative adults without recent acute infections or vaccinations served as donors. The ends were cut back, 3 bases at V and 5 bases at J, with 13 bases in the middle. The germline V gene has CDR1 KGHSH and CDR2 LQKENI. This CDR3 is built from 14 residues. The entry originates in a study of shared clonotypes between healthy human individuals. The table came from immunoSEQ multiplex PCR; TCRdb's copy has only in-frame clones and leaves some out. The sample holds about 640,000 clones, around 72% seen once. This clonotype was sampled from a woman aged 30 to 39 in good health. The chain recombines TRBV18 with TRBJ2-5, with a weak D call TRBD1 (7 bases). What was sequenced was memory CD4+ T cells sorted from blood. Subset indicated: CD45RA-negative fraction. CDR3: CASSPRDRGETQYF. CDR3 DNA sequence: TGTGCCAGCTCACCGCGGGACAGAGGGGAGACCCAGTACTTC.